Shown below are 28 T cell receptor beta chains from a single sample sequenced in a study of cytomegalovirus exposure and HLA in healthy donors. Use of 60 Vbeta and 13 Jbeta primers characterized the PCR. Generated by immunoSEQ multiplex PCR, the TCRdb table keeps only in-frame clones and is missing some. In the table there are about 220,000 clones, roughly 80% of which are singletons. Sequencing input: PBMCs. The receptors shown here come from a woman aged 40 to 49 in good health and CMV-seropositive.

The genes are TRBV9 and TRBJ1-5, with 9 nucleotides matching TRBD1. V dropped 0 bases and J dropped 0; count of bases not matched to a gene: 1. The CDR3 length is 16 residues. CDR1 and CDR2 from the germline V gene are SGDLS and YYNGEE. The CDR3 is CASSVEGQGSNQPQHF. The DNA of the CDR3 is TGTGCCAGCAGCGTAGAGGGACAGGGTAGCAATCAGCCCCAGCATTTT.

CDR3 sequence (DNA): TGTGCCAGCAGCCCCGAGCCGGGGGAAGGCTACACCTTC. It encodes CASSPEPGEGYTF. V gene TRBV11-3 combines with J gene TRBJ1-2; D might be TRBD1 (5 bases). The CDR3 is made up of 13 amino acids. The germline V and J ends were trimmed by 5 bases and 8 bases, with 15 bases remaining between them. Germline CDR1 and CDR2: SGHNT and YENEEA.

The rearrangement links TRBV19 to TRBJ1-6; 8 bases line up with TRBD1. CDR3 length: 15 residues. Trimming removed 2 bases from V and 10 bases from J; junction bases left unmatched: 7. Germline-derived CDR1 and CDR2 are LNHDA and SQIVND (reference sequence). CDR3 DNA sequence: TGTGCCAGTAGTATACGTCAGGGGGCGGAATCACCCCTCCACTTT. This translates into CASSIRQGAESPLHF.

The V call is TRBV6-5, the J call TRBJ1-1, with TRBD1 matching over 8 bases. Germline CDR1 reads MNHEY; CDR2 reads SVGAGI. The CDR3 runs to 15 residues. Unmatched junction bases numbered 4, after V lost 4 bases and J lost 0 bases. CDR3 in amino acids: CASSSPGGLNTEAFF. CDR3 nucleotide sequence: TGTGCCAGCAGTTCCCCAGGGGGCTTGAACACTGAAGCTTTCTTT.

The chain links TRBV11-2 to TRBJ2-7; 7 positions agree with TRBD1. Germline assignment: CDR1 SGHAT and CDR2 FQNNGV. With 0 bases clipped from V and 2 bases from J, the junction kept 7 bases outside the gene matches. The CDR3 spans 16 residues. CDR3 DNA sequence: TGTGCCAGCAGCTTAGATGACTTGGGACAGACCTACGAGCAGTACTTC. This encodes CASSLDDLGQTYEQYF.

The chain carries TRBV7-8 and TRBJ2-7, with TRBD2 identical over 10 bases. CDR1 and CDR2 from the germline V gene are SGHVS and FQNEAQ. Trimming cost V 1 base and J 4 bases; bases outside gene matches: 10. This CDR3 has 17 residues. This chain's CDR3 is CASSLVGSRTSGYEQYF. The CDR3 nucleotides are TGTGCCAGCAGCTTAGTCGGATCCCGGACTAGCGGATACGAGCAGTACTTC.

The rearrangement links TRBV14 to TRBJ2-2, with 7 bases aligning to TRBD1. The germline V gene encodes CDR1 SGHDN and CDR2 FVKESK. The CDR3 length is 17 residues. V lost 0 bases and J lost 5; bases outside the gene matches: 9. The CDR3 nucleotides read TGTGCCAGCAGCCAAGATCGGCTAGGGGGCCGAACCGGGGAGCTGTTTTTT. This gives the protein CASSQDRLGGRTGELFF.

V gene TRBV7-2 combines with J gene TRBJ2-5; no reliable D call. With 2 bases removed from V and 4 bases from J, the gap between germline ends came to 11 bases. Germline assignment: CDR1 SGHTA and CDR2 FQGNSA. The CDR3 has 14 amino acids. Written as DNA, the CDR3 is TGTGCCAGCAGCTTAAGCGCAGCTAGAGAGACCCAGTACTTC. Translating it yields CASSLSAARETQYF.

CDR3 sequence (DNA): TGCAGTTTTTCCGAACAGGGGACTGGCTACACCTTC. This translates into CSFSEQGTGYTF. The chain links TRBV29-1 to TRBJ1-2; 7 nucleotides line up with TRBD1. Germline V gene sequence: CDR1 SQVTM, CDR2 ANQGSEA. This CDR3 spans 12 amino acids.

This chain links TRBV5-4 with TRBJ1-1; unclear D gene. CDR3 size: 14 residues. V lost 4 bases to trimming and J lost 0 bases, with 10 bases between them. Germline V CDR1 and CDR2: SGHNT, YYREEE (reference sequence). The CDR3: CASSLLSVNTEAFF. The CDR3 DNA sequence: TGTGCCAGCAGCCTTCTCAGCGTGAACACTGAAGCTTTCTTT.

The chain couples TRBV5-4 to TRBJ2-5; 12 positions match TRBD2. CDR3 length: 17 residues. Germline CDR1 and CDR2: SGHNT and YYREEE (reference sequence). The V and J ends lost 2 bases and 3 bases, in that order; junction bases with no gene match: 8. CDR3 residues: CASSLHTLAGGKETQYF. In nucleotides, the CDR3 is TGTGCCAGCAGCTTACACACACTAGCGGGAGGAAAAGAGACCCAGTACTTC.

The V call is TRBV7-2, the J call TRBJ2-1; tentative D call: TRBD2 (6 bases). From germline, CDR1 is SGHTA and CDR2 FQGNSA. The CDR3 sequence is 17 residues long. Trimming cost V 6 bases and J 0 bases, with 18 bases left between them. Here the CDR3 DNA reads TGTGCCAGCAGTTCTACTAGCTCCCTCAGCTCCTACAATGAGCAGTTCTTC. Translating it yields CASSSTSSLSSYNEQFF. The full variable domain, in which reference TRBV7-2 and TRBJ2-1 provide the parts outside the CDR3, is GAGVSQSPSNKVTEKGKDVELRCDPISGHTALYWYRQSLGQGLEFLIYFQGNSAPDKSGLPSDRFSAERTGGSVSTLTIQRTQQEDSAVYLCASSSTSSLSSYNEQFFGPGTRLTVL.

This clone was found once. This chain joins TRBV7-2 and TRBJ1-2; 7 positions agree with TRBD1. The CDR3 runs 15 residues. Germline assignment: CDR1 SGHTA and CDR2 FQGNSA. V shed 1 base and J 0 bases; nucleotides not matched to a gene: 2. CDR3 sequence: CASSLVGQTNYGYTF. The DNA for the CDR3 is TGTGCCAGCAGCTTAGTGGGACAGACTAACTATGGCTACACCTTC.

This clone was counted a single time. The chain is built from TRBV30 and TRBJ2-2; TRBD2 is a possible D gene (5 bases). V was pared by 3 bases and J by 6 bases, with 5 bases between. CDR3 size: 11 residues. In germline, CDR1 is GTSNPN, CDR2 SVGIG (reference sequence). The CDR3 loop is CAWREAGELFF. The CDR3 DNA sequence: TGTGCCTGGAGGGAGGCCGGGGAGCTGTTTTTT. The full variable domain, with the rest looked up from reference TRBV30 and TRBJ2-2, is SQTIHQWPATLVQPVGSPLSLECTVEGTSNPNLYWYRQAAGRGLQLLFYSVGIGQISSEVPQNLSASRPQDRQFILSSKKLLLSDSGFYLCAWREAGELFFGEGSRLTVL.

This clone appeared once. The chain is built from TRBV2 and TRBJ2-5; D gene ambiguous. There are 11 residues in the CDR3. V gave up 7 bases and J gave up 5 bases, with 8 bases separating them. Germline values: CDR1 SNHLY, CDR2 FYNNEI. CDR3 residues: CASKLLETQYF. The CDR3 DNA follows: TGTGCCAGCAAGCTTTTGGAGACCCAGTACTTC.

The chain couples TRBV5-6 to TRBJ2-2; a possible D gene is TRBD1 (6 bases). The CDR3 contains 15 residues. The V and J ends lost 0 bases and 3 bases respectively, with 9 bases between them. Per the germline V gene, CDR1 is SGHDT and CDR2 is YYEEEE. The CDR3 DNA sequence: TGTGCCAGCAGCTTGGACAGGGTCGACACCGGGGAGCTGTTTTTT. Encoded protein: CASSLDRVDTGELFF.

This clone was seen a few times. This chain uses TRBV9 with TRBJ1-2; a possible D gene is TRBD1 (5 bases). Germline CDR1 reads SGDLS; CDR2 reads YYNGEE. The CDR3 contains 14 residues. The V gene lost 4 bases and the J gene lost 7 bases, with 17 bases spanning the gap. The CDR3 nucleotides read TGTGCCAGCAGCCTTACTAAGGAGGGGATTGGCTACACCTTC. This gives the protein CASSLTKEGIGYTF.

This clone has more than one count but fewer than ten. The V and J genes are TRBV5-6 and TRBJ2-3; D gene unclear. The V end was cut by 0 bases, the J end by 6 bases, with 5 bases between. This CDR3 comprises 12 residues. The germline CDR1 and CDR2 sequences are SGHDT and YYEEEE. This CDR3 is CASSLAADTQYF. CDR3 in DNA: TGTGCCAGCAGCTTGGCCGCGGATACGCAGTATTTT.

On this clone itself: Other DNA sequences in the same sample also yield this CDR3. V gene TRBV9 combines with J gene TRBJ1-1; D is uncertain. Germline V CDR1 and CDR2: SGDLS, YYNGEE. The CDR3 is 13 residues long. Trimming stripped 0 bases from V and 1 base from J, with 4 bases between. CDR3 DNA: TGTGCCAGCAGCGTAGGTCGGAACACTGAAGCTTTCTTT. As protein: CASSVGRNTEAFF.

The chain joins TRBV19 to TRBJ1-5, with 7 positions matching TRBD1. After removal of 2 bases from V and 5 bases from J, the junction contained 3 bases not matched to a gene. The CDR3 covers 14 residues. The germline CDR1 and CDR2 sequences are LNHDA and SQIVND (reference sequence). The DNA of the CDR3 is TGTGCCAGTAGTATACGCCAGGGGGATCAGCCCCAGCATTTT. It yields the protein CASSIRQGDQPQHF.

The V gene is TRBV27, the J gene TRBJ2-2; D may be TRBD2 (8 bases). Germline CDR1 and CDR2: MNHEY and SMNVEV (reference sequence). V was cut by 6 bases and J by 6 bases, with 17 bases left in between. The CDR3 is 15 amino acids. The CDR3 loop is CASRQGGLGAGELFF. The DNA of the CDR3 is TGTGCCAGCAGGCAGGGGGGACTAGGGGCCGGGGAGCTGTTTTTT.

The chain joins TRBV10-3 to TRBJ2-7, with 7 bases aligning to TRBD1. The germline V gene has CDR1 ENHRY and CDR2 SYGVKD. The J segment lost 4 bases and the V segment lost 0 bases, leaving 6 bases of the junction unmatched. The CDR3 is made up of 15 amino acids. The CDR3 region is CAISESSRGKYEQYF. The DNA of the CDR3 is TGTGCCATCAGTGAGTCGAGCAGGGGGAAATACGAGCAGTACTTC.

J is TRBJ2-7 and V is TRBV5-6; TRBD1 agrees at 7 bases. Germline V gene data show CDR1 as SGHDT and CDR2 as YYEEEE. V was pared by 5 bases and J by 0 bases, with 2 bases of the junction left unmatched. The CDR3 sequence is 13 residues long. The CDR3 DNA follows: TGTGCCAGCAGTCGACAGGGCTCCTACGAGCAGTACTTC. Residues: CASSRQGSYEQYF.

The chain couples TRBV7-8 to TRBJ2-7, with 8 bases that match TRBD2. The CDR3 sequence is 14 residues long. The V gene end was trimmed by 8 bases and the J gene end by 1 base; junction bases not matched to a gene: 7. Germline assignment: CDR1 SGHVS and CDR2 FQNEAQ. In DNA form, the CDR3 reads TGTGCCAGCTCCAAAGCGGGAGTATCCTACGAGCAGTACTTC. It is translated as CASSKAGVSYEQYF.

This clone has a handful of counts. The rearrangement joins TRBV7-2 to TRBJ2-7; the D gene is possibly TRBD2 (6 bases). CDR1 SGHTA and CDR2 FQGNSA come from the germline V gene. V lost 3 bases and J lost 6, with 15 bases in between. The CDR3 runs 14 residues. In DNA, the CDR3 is TGTGCCAGCAGCTTTTATCAAGTCGGGGGCGAGCAGTACTTC. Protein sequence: CASSFYQVGGEQYF.

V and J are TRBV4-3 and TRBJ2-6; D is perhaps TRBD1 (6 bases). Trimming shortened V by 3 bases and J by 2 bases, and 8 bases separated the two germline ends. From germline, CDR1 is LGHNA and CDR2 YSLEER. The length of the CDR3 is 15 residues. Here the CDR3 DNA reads TGCGCCAGCAGCCAGGGACATACTGGGGCCAACGTCCTGACTTTC. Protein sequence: CASSQGHTGANVLTF.

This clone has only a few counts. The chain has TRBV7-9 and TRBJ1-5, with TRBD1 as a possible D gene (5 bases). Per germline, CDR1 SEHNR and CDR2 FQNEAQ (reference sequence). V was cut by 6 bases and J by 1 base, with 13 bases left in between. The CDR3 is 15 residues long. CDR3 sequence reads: CASSPTGHSNQPQHF. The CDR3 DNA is TGTGCCAGCAGTCCCACAGGACACAGCAATCAGCCCCAGCATTTT.

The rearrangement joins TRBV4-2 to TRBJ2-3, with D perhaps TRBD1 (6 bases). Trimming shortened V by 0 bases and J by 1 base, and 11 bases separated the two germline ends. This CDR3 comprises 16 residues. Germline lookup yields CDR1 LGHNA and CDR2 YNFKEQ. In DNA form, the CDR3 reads TGTGCCAGCAGCCAAGAAAGGGCAGGGGGCACAGATACGCAGTATTTT. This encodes CASSQERAGGTDTQYF.